These 10 T cell receptor beta chains came from one sample sequenced in a study of T cells in Graves' hyperthyroidism and ophthalmopathy. RNA transcripts gave rise to amplified TCR beta CDR3 regions. HTBI primers were used for first-round RT-PCR of the TCR CDR3. TCRdb re-analysed the multiplex PCR reads in MiXCR, keeping a single row per CDR3 protein. Of hundreds of thousands of distinct CDR3 sequences listed, 14% are singletons. Material: blood. The receptors stem from a woman aged 18-29 years with Graves' hyperthyroidism.

The J gene is TRBJ2-4, the V gene TRBV6-1; perhaps TRBD2 as D (5 bases). Germline loops: CDR1 MNHNS, CDR2 SASEGT. The CDR3 covers 12 residues. V was cut by 7 bases and J by 4 bases, with 8 bases left in between. CDR3 amino acids: CASNSEKNIQYF. CDR3 nucleotide sequence: TGTGCCAGCAATAGCGAGAAAAACATTCAGTACTTC.

This clonotype occurred many times. The CDR3 spells CASSQAGGYNEQFF. The CDR3 DNA reads TGTGCCAGCAGCCAAGCGGGGGGGTACAATGAGCAGTTCTTC. The chain carries TRBV4-2 and TRBJ2-1; 8 positions agree with TRBD2. V lost 1 base and J lost 4; bases outside the gene matches: 0. Per the germline V gene, CDR1 is LGHNA and CDR2 is YNFKEQ. The CDR3 runs to 14 residues.

This clonotype has ten or more counts. The CDR3 here is CASSLGAGRTNEKLFF. The CDR3 DNA is TGTGCCAGCAGCTTAGGGGCCGGCAGAACTAATGAAAAACTGTTTTTT. The gene calls are TRBV11-2 and TRBJ1-4; D ambiguous. This CDR3 comprises 16 residues. Trimming shortened V by 1 base and J by 1 base, and 10 bases separated the two germline ends. From germline, CDR1 is SGHAT and CDR2 FQNNGV. The complete variable domain, with remaining parts taken from reference TRBV11-2 and TRBJ1-4, reads EAGVAQSPRYKIIEKRQSVAFWCNPISGHATLYWYQQILGQGPKLLIQFQNNGVVDDSQLPKDRFSAERLKGVDSTLKIQPAKLEDSAVYLCASSLGAGRTNEKLFFGSGTQLSVL.

This clonotype was detected ten times or more. The rearrangement joins TRBV7-2 to TRBJ1-2, with D unresolved. Trimming took off 4 bases at V and 6 bases at J, with 9 bases between the two ends. CDR3 length: 12 amino acids. The germline V gene encodes CDR1 SGHTA and CDR2 FQGNSA. CDR3: CASSSPGHGYTF. The CDR3 DNA sequence: TGTGCCAGCAGCTCCCCGGGCCATGGCTACACCTTC.

In this sample, this clonotype turned up many times. The chain recombines TRBV7-9 with TRBJ2-5, with D unresolved. V was trimmed by 5 bases and J by 11 bases, leaving 15 bases between them. CDR1 SEHNR and CDR2 FQNEAQ come from the germline V gene (reference sequence). CDR3 length: 12 amino acids. The CDR3 loop is CASSPVLPAQYF. The CDR3 nucleotides read TGTGCCAGCAGCCCAGTTCTTCCGGCACAGTACTTC.

Many counts were recorded for this clonotype. The V and J genes are TRBV6-1 and TRBJ2-7, with D tentatively TRBD1 or TRBD2 (5 bases each). There are 14 residues in the CDR3. V dropped 7 bases and J dropped 5 bases, with 18 bases sitting between them. Germline-derived CDR1 and CDR2 are MNHNS and SASEGT. CDR3 residues: CASTSGPRVHEQYF. The CDR3 region has the DNA TGTGCCAGCACCTCGGGACCGCGAGTCCACGAGCAGTACTTC.

This clonotype was seen a few times. This chain links TRBV4-1 with TRBJ2-1; 12 bases agree with TRBD2. V was pared by 4 bases and J by 7 bases, with 8 bases of the junction left unmatched. The CDR3 is 16 residues long. The V gene's germline CDR1 is MGHRA and CDR2 YSYEKL. The CDR3 DNA sequence: TGCGCCAGCAGCCGCCTGACTAGCGGGAGTATGAATGAGCAGTTCTTC. Residues: CASSRLTSGSMNEQFF.

This clonotype was picked up many times. The chain carries TRBV6-1 and TRBJ2-3; D possibly corresponds to TRBD2 (5 bases). The V gene's germline CDR1 is MNHNS and CDR2 SASEGT. The CDR3 sequence is 16 residues long. Trimming shortened V by 5 bases and J by 0 bases, and 15 bases separated the two germline ends. The CDR3 loop reads CASSLTPRGSTDTQYF. CDR3 nucleotide sequence: TGTGCCAGCAGTTTGACGCCTCGCGGGAGCACAGATACGCAGTATTTT.

This clonotype was detected many times. The chain joins TRBV11-1 to TRBJ2-1; D is uncertain. The CDR3 totals 13 residues. CDR1 is SGHAT and CDR2 is FQDESV in the germline V gene (reference sequence). Deletions cut 5 bases from V and 9 bases from J, with 14 bases between. CDR3 amino acids: CASSPLIGPEQFF. The CDR3 DNA is TGTGCCAGCAGCCCACTGATAGGCCCTGAGCAGTTCTTC.

This clonotype was observed many times. The chain employs TRBV6-1 and TRBJ1-2; D remains ambiguous. This CDR3 is built from 13 residues. Germline V gene sequence: CDR1 MNHNS, CDR2 SASEGT. The ends were cut back, 10 bases at V and 3 bases at J, with 15 bases in the middle. This CDR3 reads CATASGEDYGYTF. CDR3 coding DNA: TGTGCCACCGCGAGCGGGGAGGACTATGGCTACACCTTC.